The 3 T cell receptor beta chains below all came from one sample that was sequenced in a study of human T cells and chemical hapten exposure. Time point meaning: patch test 2, 6 weeks after DPC sensitization. Treatment of the sample: therapeutic diphenylcyclopropenone sensitization with weekly scalp DPC. TCRdb re-called the RACE reads through MiXCR, storing one row per CDR3 protein. The sample lists 110,000 to 150,000 distinct CDR3 sequences, 12% occurring once. The sequencing here drew on whole blood, taken in connection with sensitization to the hapten diphenylcyclopropenone (DPC). The receptors were sampled from a woman aged 50 to 60 with alopecia areata. Some clones in this sample may be carry-over from other donors' samples.

J is TRBJ2-7 and V is TRBV29-1; D possibly matches TRBD1 or TRBD2 (5 bases each). V shed 3 bases and J shed 3 bases, with 18 bases lying between them. Germline CDR1 reads SQVTM; CDR2 reads ANQGSEA. The CDR3 consists of 15 residues. The CDR3 region has the DNA TGCAGCGTTGAGGACCGGGACGAAGGACTCTACGAGCAGTACTTC. Encoded protein: CSVEDRDEGLYEQYF.

This clonotype was counted at least ten times. V gene TRBV7-2 combines with J gene TRBJ2-7; TRBD1 matches at 7 bases. Germline V gene lookup returns CDR1 SGHTA and CDR2 FQGNSA. This CDR3 region has 14 residues. Trimming removed 5 bases from V and 2 bases from J; junction bases left unmatched: 6. CDR3 bases: TGTGCCAGCAGCACCCCCGGGACAGCCTACGAGCAGTACTTC. This codes for CASSTPGTAYEQYF.

This clonotype has more than one count but fewer than ten. This chain joins TRBV14 and TRBJ1-6, with D hard to call. The germline gives CDR1 SGHDN, CDR2 FVKESK. The V gene lost 4 bases and the J gene lost 0 bases, with 10 bases spanning the gap. The CDR3 sequence is 16 residues long. As DNA, the CDR3 is TGTGCCAGCAGCCGCCTTGCGAGCTCCTATAATTCACCCCTCCACTTT. Residues: CASSRLASSYNSPLHF.